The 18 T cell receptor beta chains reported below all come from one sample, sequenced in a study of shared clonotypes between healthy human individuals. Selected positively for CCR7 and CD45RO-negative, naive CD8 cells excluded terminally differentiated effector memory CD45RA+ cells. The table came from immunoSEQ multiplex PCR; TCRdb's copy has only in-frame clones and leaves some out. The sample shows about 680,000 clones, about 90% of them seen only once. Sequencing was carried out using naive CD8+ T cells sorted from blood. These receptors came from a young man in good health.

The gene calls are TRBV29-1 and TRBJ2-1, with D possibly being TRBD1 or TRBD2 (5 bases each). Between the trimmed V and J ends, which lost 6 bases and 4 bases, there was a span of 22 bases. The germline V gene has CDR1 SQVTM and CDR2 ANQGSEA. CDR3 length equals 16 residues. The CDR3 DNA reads TGCAGCGTCGATTCTCTGACGGGACGCCGGTACAATGAGCAGTTCTTC. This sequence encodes CSVDSLTGRRYNEQFF.

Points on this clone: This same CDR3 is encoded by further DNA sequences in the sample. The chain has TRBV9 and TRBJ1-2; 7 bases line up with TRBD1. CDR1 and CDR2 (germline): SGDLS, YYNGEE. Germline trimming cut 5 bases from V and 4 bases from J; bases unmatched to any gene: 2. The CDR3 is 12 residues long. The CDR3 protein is CASRDRVYGYTF. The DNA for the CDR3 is TGTGCCAGCAGAGACAGGGTCTATGGCTACACCTTC.

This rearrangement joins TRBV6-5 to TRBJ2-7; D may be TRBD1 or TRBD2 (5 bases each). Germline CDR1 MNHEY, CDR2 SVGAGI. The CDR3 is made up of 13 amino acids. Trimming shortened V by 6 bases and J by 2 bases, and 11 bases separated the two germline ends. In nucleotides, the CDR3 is TGTGCCAGCAGCGTCCGGGACCCCTACGAGCAGTACTTC. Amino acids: CASSVRDPYEQYF.

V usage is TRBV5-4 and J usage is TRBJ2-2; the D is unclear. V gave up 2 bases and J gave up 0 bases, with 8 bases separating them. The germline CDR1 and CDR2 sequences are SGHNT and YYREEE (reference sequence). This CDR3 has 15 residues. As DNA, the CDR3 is TGTGCCAGCAGCTTAATGGGGACGAACACCGGGGAGCTGTTTTTT. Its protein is CASSLMGTNTGELFF. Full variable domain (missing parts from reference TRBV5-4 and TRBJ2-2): ETGVTQSPTHLIKTRGQQVTLRCSSQSGHNTVSWYQQALGQGPQFIFQYYREEENGRGNFPPRFSGLQFPNYSSELNVNALELDDSALYLCASSLMGTNTGELFFGEGSRLTVL.

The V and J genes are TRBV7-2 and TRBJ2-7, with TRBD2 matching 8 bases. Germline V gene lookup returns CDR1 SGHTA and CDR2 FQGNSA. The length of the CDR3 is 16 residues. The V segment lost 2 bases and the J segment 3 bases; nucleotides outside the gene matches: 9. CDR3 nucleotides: TGTGCCAGCAGCTTACCCCGGGGGGGGTTAGTCTACGAGCAGTACTTC. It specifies CASSLPRGGLVYEQYF.

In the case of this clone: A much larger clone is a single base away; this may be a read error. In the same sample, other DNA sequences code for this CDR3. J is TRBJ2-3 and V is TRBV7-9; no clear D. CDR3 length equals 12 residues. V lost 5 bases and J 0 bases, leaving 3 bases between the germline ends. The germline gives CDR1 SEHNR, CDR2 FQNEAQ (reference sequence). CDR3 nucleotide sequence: TGTGCCAGCAGCCTTAGCACAGATACGCAGTATTTT. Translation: CASSLSTDTQYF.

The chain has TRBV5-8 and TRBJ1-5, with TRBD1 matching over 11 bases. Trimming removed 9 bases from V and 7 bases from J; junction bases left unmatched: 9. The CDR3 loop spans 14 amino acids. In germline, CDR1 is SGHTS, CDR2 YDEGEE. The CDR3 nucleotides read TGTGCCACCCGGACAGGGGGCGAGGGGCAGCCCCAGCATTTT. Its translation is CATRTGGEGQPQHF. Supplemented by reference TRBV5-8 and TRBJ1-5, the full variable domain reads EAGVTQSPTHLIKTRGQQATLRCSPISGHTSVYWYQQALGLGLQFLLWYDEGEERNRGNFPPRFSGRQFPNYSSELNVNALELEDSALYLCATRTGGEGQPQHFGDGTRLSIL.

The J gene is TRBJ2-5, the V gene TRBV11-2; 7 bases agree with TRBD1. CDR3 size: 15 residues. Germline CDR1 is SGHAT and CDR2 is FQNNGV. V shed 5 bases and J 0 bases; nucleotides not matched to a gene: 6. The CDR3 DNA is TGTGCCAGCAGCACCCGGGACAGCTACCAAGAGACCCAGTACTTC. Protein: CASSTRDSYQETQYF.

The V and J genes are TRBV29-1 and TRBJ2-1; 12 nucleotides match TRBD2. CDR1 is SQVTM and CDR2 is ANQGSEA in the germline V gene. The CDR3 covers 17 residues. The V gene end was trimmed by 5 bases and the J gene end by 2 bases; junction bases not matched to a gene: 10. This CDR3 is CSVKGLAGGLTYNEQFF. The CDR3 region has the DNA TGCAGCGTTAAGGGGCTAGCGGGAGGGCTCACCTACAATGAGCAGTTCTTC.

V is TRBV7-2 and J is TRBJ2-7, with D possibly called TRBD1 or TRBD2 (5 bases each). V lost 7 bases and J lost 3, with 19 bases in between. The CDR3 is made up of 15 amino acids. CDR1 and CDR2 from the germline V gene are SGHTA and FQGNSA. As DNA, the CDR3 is TGTGCCAGCACCCCATGGGACCAAAAAGGCTACGAGCAGTACTTC. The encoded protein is CASTPWDQKGYEQYF. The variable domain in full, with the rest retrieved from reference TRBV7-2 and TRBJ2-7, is GAGVSQSPSNKVTEKGKDVELRCDPISGHTALYWYRQSLGQGLEFLIYFQGNSAPDKSGLPSDRFSAERTGGSVSTLTIQRTQQEDSAVYLCASTPWDQKGYEQYFGPGTRLTVT.

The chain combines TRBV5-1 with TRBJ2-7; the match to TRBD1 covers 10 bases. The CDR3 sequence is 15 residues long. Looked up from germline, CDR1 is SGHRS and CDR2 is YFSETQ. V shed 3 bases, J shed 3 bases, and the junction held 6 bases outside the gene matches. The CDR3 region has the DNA TGCGCCAGCAGCTCCCAGACAGGGGGCAGCTACGAGCAGTACTTC. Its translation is CASSSQTGGSYEQYF.

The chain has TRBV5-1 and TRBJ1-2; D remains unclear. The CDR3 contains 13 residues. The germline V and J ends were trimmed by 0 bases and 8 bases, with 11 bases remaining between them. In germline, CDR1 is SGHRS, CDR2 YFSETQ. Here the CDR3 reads CASSLGGLDGYTF. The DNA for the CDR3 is TGCGCCAGCAGCTTGGGAGGGCTCGACGGCTACACCTTC.

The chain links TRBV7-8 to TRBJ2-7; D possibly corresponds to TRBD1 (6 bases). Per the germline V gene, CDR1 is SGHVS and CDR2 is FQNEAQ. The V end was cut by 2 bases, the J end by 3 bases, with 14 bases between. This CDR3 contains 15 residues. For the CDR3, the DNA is TGTGCCAGCAGCTTATTCGCAGGGGCCCTCTACGAGCAGTACTTC. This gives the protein CASSLFAGALYEQYF.

The DNA for the CDR3 is TGTGCCAGCAGTGAATTCGGAGAAGAGACCCAGTACTTC. Protein: CASSEFGEETQYF. The chain couples TRBV25-1 to TRBJ2-5; D remains ambiguous. Germline CDR1 reads MGHDK; CDR2 reads SYGVNS. The V end lost 1 base, the J end lost 3 bases, and 6 bases lay between the germline ends. This CDR3 has 13 amino acids.

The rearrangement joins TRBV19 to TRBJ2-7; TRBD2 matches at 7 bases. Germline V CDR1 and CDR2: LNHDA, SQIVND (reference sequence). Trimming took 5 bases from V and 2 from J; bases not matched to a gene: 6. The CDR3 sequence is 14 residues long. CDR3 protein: CASSLVAGAYEQYF. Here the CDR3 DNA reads TGTGCCAGTAGTCTGGTGGCGGGAGCCTACGAGCAGTACTTC.

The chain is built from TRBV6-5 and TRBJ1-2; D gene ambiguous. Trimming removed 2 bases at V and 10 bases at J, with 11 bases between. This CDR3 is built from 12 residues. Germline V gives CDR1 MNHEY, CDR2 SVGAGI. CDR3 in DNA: TGTGCCAGCAGTTACGACGGGCATGACTACACCTTC. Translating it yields CASSYDGHDYTF.

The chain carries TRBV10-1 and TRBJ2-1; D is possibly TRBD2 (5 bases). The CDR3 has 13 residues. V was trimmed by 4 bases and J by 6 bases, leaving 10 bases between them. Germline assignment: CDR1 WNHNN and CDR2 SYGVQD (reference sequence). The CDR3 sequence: CASSVGVSNEQFF. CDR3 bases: TGCGCCAGCAGTGTCGGGGTGAGCAATGAGCAGTTCTTC.

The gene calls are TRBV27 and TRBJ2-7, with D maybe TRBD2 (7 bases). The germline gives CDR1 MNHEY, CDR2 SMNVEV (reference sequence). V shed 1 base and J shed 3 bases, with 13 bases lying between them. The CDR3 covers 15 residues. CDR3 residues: CASSLWGGAGYEQYF. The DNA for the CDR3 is TGTGCCAGCAGTTTATGGGGGGGGGCCGGCTACGAGCAGTACTTC.